Below are 27 T cell receptor beta chains sequenced from a single sample in a study of OX40 agonist ivuxolimab in advanced cancers. TCRdb's table, derived via immunoSEQ multiplex PCR, lists solely in-frame clones and lacks some. The data hold more than 55,000 clones, with around nine tenths observed a single time. The source was CD4+ or CD8+ T cells sorted from blood, collected in a trial of the OX40 agonist ivuxolimab. The source is an adult with an advanced solid tumor such as melanoma, head and neck, liver or kidney cancer.

The chain joins TRBV6-1 to TRBJ2-5; D remains unclear. Trimming took 4 bases from V and 5 from J, leaving 11 bases between them. The length of the CDR3 is 13 residues. CDR1 is MNHNS, CDR2 SASEGT, per germline. The CDR3 protein is CASSATVRETQYF. CDR3 in DNA: TGTGCCAGCAGTGCTACAGTGAGGGAGACCCAGTACTTC.

This sequence joins TRBV19 and TRBJ1-2, with 7 bases matching TRBD1. Germline-derived CDR1 and CDR2 are LNHDA and SQIVND (reference sequence). CDR3 length equals 15 residues. V lost 3 bases, J lost 8 bases, and 12 bases stayed unmatched. The CDR3 DNA follows: TGTGCCAGTAGTATGCGAGCGGAGACAGGGTTCGGCTACACCTTC. Residues: CASSMRAETGFGYTF. The variable domain in full, with the rest retrieved from reference TRBV19 and TRBJ1-2, is DGGITQSPKYLFRKEGQNVTLSCEQNLNHDAMYWYRQDPGQGLRLIYYSQIVNDFQKGDIAEGYSVSREKKESFPLTVTSAQKNPTAFYLCASSMRAETGFGYTFGSGTRLTVV.

The V gene is TRBV27, the J gene TRBJ1-5; 7 nucleotides agree with TRBD1. This CDR3 spans 14 amino acids. Germline V gives CDR1 MNHEY, CDR2 SMNVEV (reference sequence). Trimming at V came to 6 bases and at J to 4 bases, leaving 6 bases not matched to a gene. CDR3 sequence reads: CASRKGTANQPQHF. Written as DNA, the CDR3 is TGTGCCAGCAGGAAGGGGACAGCGAATCAGCCCCAGCATTTT.

The V gene is TRBV9, the J gene TRBJ2-7; 7 bases are shared with TRBD1. After removal of 7 bases from V and 7 bases from J, the junction contained 20 bases not matched to a gene. This CDR3 has 16 amino acids. The V gene's germline CDR1 is SGDLS and CDR2 YYNGEE. CDR3 amino acids: CASAPPSGTAMGEQYF. The DNA for the CDR3 is TGTGCCAGCGCCCCACCGTCCGGGACAGCGATGGGTGAGCAGTACTTC.

This clone was detected only a few times. The V call is TRBV19, the J call TRBJ1-2; 9 bases agree with TRBD1. V lost 4 bases to trimming and J lost 4 bases; unmatched junction nucleotides: 13. Germline loops: CDR1 LNHDA, CDR2 SQIVND (reference sequence). The CDR3 has 17 amino acids. CDR3 in amino acids: CASSTRTGDLGPYGYTF. The CDR3 DNA reads TGTGCCAGTAGTACCCGGACAGGGGACCTCGGACCCTATGGCTACACCTTC. The full variable domain, its missing parts supplied by reference TRBV19 and TRBJ1-2, is DGGITQSPKYLFRKEGQNVTLSCEQNLNHDAMYWYRQDPGQGLRLIYYSQIVNDFQKGDIAEGYSVSREKKESFPLTVTSAQKNPTAFYLCASSTRTGDLGPYGYTFGSGTRLTVV.

The chain combines TRBV7-8 with TRBJ1-2; 7 bases align to TRBD1. The J segment lost 0 bases and the V segment lost 1 base, leaving 8 bases of the junction unmatched. Germline CDR1 is SGHVS and CDR2 is FQNEAQ. This CDR3 has 17 amino acids. The CDR3 DNA is TGTGCCAGCAGCTTAGTAGGGGGCCAGGGTGCTAACTATGGCTACACCTTC. Protein product: CASSLVGGQGANYGYTF.

The chain has TRBV15 and TRBJ2-3; the D is unclear. From germline, CDR1 is LNHNV and CDR2 YYDKDF (reference sequence). CDR3 size: 13 residues. Trimming stripped 0 bases from V and 5 bases from J, with 6 bases between. The CDR3 sequence is CATSRDLGDTQYF. The CDR3 coding sequence is TGTGCCACCAGCAGAGATCTAGGAGATACGCAGTATTTT. The variable domain in full, completed from reference TRBV15 and TRBJ2-3, reads DAMVIQNPRYQVTQFGKPVTLSCSQTLNHNVMYWYQQKSSQAPKLLFHYYDKDFNNEADTPDNFQSRRPNTSFCFLDIRSPGLGDTAMYLCATSRDLGDTQYFGPGTRLTVL.

The chain combines TRBV6-6 with TRBJ1-6; D unresolved. V gave up 4 bases and J gave up 8 bases, with 9 bases separating them. In germline, CDR1 is MNHNY, CDR2 SVGAGI (reference sequence). The CDR3 consists of 13 residues. CDR3 bases: TGTGCCAGCAGTTCCTATGAACATTCACCCCTCCACTTT. Its translation is CASSSYEHSPLHF.

The rearrangement joins TRBV5-1 to TRBJ1-6, with 7 nucleotides matching TRBD1. V gave up 0 bases and J gave up 9 bases; unmatched junction bases: 0. Germline V lookup: CDR1 SGHRS, CDR2 YFSETQ. The CDR3 runs 13 residues. Here the CDR3 DNA reads TGCGCCAGCAGCTTGGGACAGGGTTCACCCCTCCACTTT. Its translation: CASSLGQGSPLHF. The full variable domain, completed using reference TRBV5-1 and TRBJ1-6, is KAGVTQTPRYLIKTRGQQVTLSCSPISGHRSVSWYQQTPGQGLQFLFEYFSETQRNKGNFPGRFSGRQFSNSRSEMNVSTLELGDSALYLCASSLGQGSPLHFGNGTRLTVT.

J is TRBJ2-5 and V is TRBV7-2; 7 bases fit TRBD1. Germline V lookup: CDR1 SGHTA, CDR2 FQGNSA. The length of the CDR3 is 15 residues. The ends lost 1 base at V and 3 bases at J; junction bases unmatched: 5. The CDR3 coding sequence is TGTGCCAGCAGCTTAGGGTCGACAGGGAAAGAGACCCAGTACTTC. This gives the protein CASSLGSTGKETQYF. The full variable domain, with the rest looked up from reference TRBV7-2 and TRBJ2-5, is GAGVSQSPSNKVTEKGKDVELRCDPISGHTALYWYRQSLGQGLEFLIYFQGNSAPDKSGLPSDRFSAERTGGSVSTLTIQRTQQEDSAVYLCASSLGSTGKETQYFGPGTRLLVL.

The chain joins TRBV9 to TRBJ1-2; D unresolved. CDR3 length equals 13 residues. V was trimmed by 1 base and J by 5 bases, leaving 9 bases between them. Germline values: CDR1 SGDLS, CDR2 YYNGEE. The CDR3 sequence is CASSVNAEYGYTF. As DNA, the CDR3 is TGTGCCAGCAGCGTAAATGCAGAATATGGCTACACCTTC.

V is TRBV5-1 and J is TRBJ2-7; 8 bases map to TRBD1. The CDR3 has 15 residues. The junction had 9 bases not matched to a gene; V was cut back by 4 bases and J by 3 bases. Germline assignment: CDR1 SGHRS and CDR2 YFSETQ. CDR3 coding DNA: TGCGCCAGCAGCCCGGACAGGGTAGGGAGCTACGAGCAGTACTTC. Protein product: CASSPDRVGSYEQYF.

The V and J genes are TRBV12-5 and TRBJ2-1; D tentatively fits TRBD1 or TRBD2 (5 bases each). Between the trimmed V and J ends, which lost 5 bases and 0 bases, there was a span of 11 bases. Germline V gene lookup returns CDR1 LGHNT and CDR2 FRNRAP. This CDR3 has 15 residues. The CDR3 nucleotides read TGTGCTAGTGGTACGGGACGGTCCTCCTACAATGAGCAGTTCTTC. It translates to CASGTGRSSYNEQFF.

The rearrangement uses TRBV19 and TRBJ2-1; 8 bases map to TRBD2. The CDR3 loop spans 14 amino acids. Germline V gives CDR1 LNHDA, CDR2 SQIVND (reference sequence). Germline trimming cut 6 bases from V and 9 bases from J; bases unmatched to any gene: 10. DNA of the CDR3: TGTGCCAGTAGCCCCGGGGGGGTACATGGTGAGCAGTTCTTC. As protein: CASSPGGVHGEQFF.

This rearrangement joins TRBV7-2 to TRBJ1-5; TRBD1 matches 11 bases. This CDR3 is built from 15 residues. With V trimmed by 4 bases and J by 4 bases, 3 bases remained unmatched. The germline V gene encodes CDR1 SGHTA and CDR2 FQGNSA. CDR3 region: CASSSGTGGNQPQHF. DNA of the CDR3: TGTGCCAGCAGCTCCGGGACAGGGGGAAATCAGCCCCAGCATTTT.

This clone was counted only a few times. The J gene is TRBJ2-3, the V gene TRBV5-4; the D gene is possibly TRBD2 (6 bases). Trimming left V 0 bases short and J 2 bases short, with 7 bases between. CDR3 length: 14 amino acids. The germline gives CDR1 SGHNT, CDR2 YYREEE (reference sequence). The CDR3 protein is CASSLELATDTQYF. DNA of the CDR3: TGTGCCAGCAGCTTGGAACTAGCCACAGATACGCAGTATTTT.

The CDR3 spells CASRGLAGGPRETQYF. The CDR3 DNA sequence: TGTGCCAGCAGGGGCCTAGCGGGGGGGCCCAGAGAGACCCAGTACTTC. The chain has TRBV27 and TRBJ2-5; 12 bases map to TRBD2. The germline V gene encodes CDR1 MNHEY and CDR2 SMNVEV (reference sequence). The CDR3 spans 16 residues. J lost 4 bases, V lost 6 bases, and 9 bases had no gene match.

This clone appeared once. V usage is TRBV11-2 and J usage is TRBJ1-5, with D possibly being TRBD1 (5 bases). This CDR3 contains 13 residues. V was trimmed by 2 bases and J by 7 bases, leaving 9 bases between them. Germline V gives CDR1 SGHAT, CDR2 FQNNGV. The CDR3 reads CASSLTRGQPQHF. CDR3 in DNA: TGTGCCAGCAGCTTAACCCGGGGCCAGCCCCAGCATTTT.

V gene TRBV5-8 combines with J gene TRBJ2-3, with TRBD1 identical over 9 bases. Per germline, CDR1 SGHTS and CDR2 YDEGEE. J gave up 5 bases and V 4 bases, and 8 bases lay outside the gene matches. CDR3 length equals 15 residues. The CDR3 DNA reads as TGTGCCAGCAGCCCCGACAGGGGGTCCGGAGATACGCAGTATTTT. It yields the protein CASSPDRGSGDTQYF.

The CDR3 sequence is CSATPNYGYTF. The CDR3 DNA is TGCAGTGCTACCCCTAACTATGGCTACACCTTC. This chain connects TRBV20-1 to TRBJ1-2; no reliable D call. Germline V gene data show CDR1 as DFQATT and CDR2 as SNEGSKA (reference sequence). This CDR3 has 11 amino acids. Trimming removed 4 bases from V and 0 bases from J, with 3 bases in between.

The rearrangement joins TRBV9 to TRBJ1-2, with a possible D match to TRBD1 (6 bases). This CDR3 is 18 amino acids long. V was shortened by 6 bases and J by 2 bases, with 26 bases between the two germline ends. CDR1 is SGDLS, CDR2 YYNGEE, per germline. The CDR3 bases are TGTGCCAGCACCCCCGACCCGGGACACCGTATAGCCAACTATGGCTACACCTTC. Residues: CASTPDPGHRIANYGYTF. Looking up the rest from reference TRBV9 and TRBJ1-2 gives the full variable domain: DSGVTQTPKHLITATGQRVTLRCSPRSGDLSVYWYQQSLDQGLQFLIQYYNGEERAKGNILERFSAQQFPDLHSELNLSSLELGDSALYFCASTPDPGHRIANYGYTFGSGTRLTVV.

The rearrangement uses TRBV11-2 and TRBJ1-3, with no clear D. Trimming cost V 4 bases and J 3 bases, with 16 bases left between them. This CDR3 is 16 amino acids long. The germline V gene has CDR1 SGHAT and CDR2 FQNNGV. As DNA, the CDR3 is TGTGCCAGCAGCTCGTCCGTGTTTCTCCGTGGAAACACCATATATTTT. The encoded protein is CASSSSVFLRGNTIYF.

The V and J genes are TRBV7-2 and TRBJ2-2, with D hard to call. The CDR3 extends over 14 amino acids. Germline V lookup: CDR1 SGHTA, CDR2 FQGNSA. Trimming cost V 6 bases and J 3 bases, with 11 bases left between them. The CDR3: CASSLTLDTGELFF. The CDR3 DNA sequence: TGTGCCAGCAGTCTAACCCTAGACACCGGGGAGCTGTTTTTT.

The J gene is TRBJ2-2, the V gene TRBV7-2; D call uncertain. Germline assignment: CDR1 SGHTA and CDR2 FQGNSA. Trimming shortened V by 2 bases and J by 4 bases, and 8 bases separated the two germline ends. This CDR3 has 14 residues. DNA of the CDR3: TGTGCCAGCAGCTTAATCAGGCTCACCGGGGAGCTGTTTTTT. This codes for CASSLIRLTGELFF.

The chain joins TRBV30 to TRBJ1-3; D is undetermined. The germline CDR1 and CDR2 sequences are GTSNPN and SVGIG (reference sequence). The length of the CDR3 is 12 residues. V gave up 5 bases and J gave up 4 bases, with 9 bases separating them. The CDR3 sequence: CAWAVEGNTIYF. The CDR3 nucleotides read TGTGCCTGGGCCGTGGAGGGAAACACCATATATTTT.

This clone was counted a single time. The chain joins TRBV5-6 to TRBJ1-2; 9 positions match TRBD1. This CDR3 contains 16 residues. V lost 1 base and J lost 6; bases outside the gene matches: 10. Germline V lookup: CDR1 SGHDT, CDR2 YYEEEE. The CDR3: CASSLPGQGSVDGYTF. The CDR3 nucleotides are TGTGCCAGCAGCTTGCCCGGACAGGGGAGCGTGGATGGCTACACCTTC.

The chain uses TRBV28 and TRBJ2-1; D ambiguous. The CDR3 sequence is 13 residues long. Between the trimmed V and J ends, which lost 7 bases and 5 bases, there was a span of 12 bases. Germline V gene data show CDR1 as MDHEN and CDR2 as SYDVKM. CDR3 bases: TGTGCCAGCAATCGCATGTACCACAATGAGCAGTTCTTC. Translated: CASNRMYHNEQFF.